This T cell receptor beta chain stems from a study of T cells in localized non-small cell lung cancer. Germline lookup yields CDR1 SQVTM and CDR2 ANQGSEA. The CDR3 length is 13 residues. Trimming took off 7 bases at V and 2 bases at J, with 12 bases between the two ends. The table came from immunoSEQ multiplex PCR; TCRdb's copy has only in-frame clones and leaves some out. Of about 26,000 clones detected, roughly 80% appear once; the ten largest clones hold approximately 9.6%. This clone came up a few times. The V and J genes are TRBV29-1 and TRBJ1-3; D remains ambiguous. The TCR sequence derives from a man aged 35 to 69 with stage III squamous cell lung carcinoma. This specimen consisted of peripheral blood, obtained before any cancer treatment. As DNA, the CDR3 is TGCAGCGCATGGAAAGAGGCTGGAAACACCATATATTTT. Its protein product is CSAWKEAGNTIYF.